This TCR beta chain was sequenced during a study of blood T cell repertoires in COVID-19. Sequenced by immunoSEQ multiplex PCR; TCRdb stores in-frame clones only, minus some. The data contain approximately 300,000 clones, approximately 90% of them singletons. This CDR3 has 12 amino acids. Germline CDR1 reads LNHDA; CDR2 reads SQIVND (reference sequence). The V and J ends lost 9 bases and 6 bases respectively, with 13 bases between them. This clone has only one observation. The sequence was obtained from a woman between 25 and 40 years old who had been exposed to COVID-19. The sequenced sample consisted of PBMCs or T cells enriched from blood (not recorded which). The J gene is TRBJ2-3, the V gene TRBV19, with D perhaps matching TRBD1 (6 bases). The CDR3 sequence: CASEGVTDTQYF. CDR3 DNA: TGTGCCAGCGAGGGGGTCACCGATACGCAGTATTTT.